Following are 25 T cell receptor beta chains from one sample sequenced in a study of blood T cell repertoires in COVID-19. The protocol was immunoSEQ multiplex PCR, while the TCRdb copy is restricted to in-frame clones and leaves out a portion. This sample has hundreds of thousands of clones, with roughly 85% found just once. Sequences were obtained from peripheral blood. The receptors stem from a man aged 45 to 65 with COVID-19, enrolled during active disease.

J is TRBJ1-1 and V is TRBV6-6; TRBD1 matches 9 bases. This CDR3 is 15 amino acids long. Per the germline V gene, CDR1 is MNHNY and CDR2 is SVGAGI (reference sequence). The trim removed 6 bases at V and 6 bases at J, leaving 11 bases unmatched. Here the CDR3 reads CASSNPGQGGPEAFF. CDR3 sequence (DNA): TGTGCCAGCAGCAATCCGGGACAGGGAGGCCCTGAAGCTTTCTTT.

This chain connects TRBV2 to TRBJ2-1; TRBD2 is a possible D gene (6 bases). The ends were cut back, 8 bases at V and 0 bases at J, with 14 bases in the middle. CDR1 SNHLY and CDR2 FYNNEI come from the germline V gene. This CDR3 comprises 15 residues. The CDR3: CASEPGVPSYNEQFF. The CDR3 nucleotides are TGTGCCAGCGAACCGGGGGTACCCTCCTACAATGAGCAGTTCTTC.

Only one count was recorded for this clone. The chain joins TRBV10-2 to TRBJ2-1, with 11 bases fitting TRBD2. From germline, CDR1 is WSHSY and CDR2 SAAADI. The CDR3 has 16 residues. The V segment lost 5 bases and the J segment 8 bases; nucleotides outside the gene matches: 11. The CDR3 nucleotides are TGCGCCAGCAGTACATTTGCTAGCGGGGGGCCCTATGAGCAGTTCTTC. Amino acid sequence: CASSTFASGGPYEQFF.

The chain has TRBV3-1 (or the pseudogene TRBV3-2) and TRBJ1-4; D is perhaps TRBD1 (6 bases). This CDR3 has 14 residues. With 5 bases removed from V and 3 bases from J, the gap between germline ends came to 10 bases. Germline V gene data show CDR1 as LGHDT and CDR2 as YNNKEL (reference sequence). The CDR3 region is CASSLGTPNEKLFF. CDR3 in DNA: TGTGCCAGCAGCTTGGGGACACCTAATGAAAAACTGTTTTTT.

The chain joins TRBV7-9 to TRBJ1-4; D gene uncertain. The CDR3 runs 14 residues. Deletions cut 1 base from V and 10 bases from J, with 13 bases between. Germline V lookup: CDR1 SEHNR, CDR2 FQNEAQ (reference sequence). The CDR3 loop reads CASSLGILGGKLFF. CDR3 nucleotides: TGTGCCAGCAGCTTAGGTATACTCGGAGGAAAACTGTTTTTT.

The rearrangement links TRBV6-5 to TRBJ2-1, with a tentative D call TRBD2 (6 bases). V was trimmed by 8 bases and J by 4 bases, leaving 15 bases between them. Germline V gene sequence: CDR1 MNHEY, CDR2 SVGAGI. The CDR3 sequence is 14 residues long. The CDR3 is CASRGGESYNEQFF. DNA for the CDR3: TGTGCCAGCCGGGGCGGGGAATCTTACAATGAGCAGTTCTTC.

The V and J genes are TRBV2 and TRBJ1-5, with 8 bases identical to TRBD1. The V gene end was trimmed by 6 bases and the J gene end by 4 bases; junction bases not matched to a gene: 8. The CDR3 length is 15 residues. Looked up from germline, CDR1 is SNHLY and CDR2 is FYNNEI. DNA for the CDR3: TGTGCCAGCAGAAGGAGCAGGGGGCTTAATCAGCCCCAGCATTTT. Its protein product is CASRRSRGLNQPQHF. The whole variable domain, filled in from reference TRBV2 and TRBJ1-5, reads EPEVTQTPSHQVTQMGQEVILRCVPISNHLYFYWYRQILGQKVEFLVSFYNNEISEKSEIFDDQFSVERPDGSNFTLKIRSTKLEDSAMYFCASRRSRGLNQPQHFGDGTRLSIL.

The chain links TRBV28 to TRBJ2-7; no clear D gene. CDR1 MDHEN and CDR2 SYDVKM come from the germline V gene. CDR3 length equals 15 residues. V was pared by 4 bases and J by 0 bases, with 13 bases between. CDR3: CASSSRLRPSYEQYF. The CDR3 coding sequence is TGTGCCAGCAGTTCCCGGCTGAGGCCCTCCTACGAGCAGTACTTC. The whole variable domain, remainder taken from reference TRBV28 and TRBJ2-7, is DVKVTQSSRYLVKRTGEKVFLECVQDMDHENMFWYRQDPGLGLRLIYFSYDVKMKEKGDIPEGYSVSREKKERFSLILESASTNQTSMYLCASSSRLRPSYEQYFGPGTRLTVT.

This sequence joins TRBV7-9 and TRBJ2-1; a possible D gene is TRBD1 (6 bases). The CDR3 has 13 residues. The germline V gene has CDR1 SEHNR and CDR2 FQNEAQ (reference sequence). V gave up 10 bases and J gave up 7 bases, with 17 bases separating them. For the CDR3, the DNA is TGTGCCACCACTGGGGGCTCTTCGAATGAGCAGTTCTTC. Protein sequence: CATTGGSSNEQFF.

CDR3 in DNA: TGTGCCAGCCGCTTAGGGGACTATGGCTACACCTTC. It yields the protein CASRLGDYGYTF. The chain uses TRBV2 and TRBJ1-2; a weak D match, TRBD1 (5 bases). CDR1 is SNHLY and CDR2 is FYNNEI in the germline V gene. CDR3 length: 12 amino acids. Trimming cost V 8 bases and J 3 bases, with 10 bases left between them.

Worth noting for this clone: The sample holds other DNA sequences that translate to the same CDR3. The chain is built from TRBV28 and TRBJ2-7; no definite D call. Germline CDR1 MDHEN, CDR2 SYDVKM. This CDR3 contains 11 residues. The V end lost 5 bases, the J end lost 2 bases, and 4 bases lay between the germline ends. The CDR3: CASSPAYEQYF. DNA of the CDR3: TGTGCCAGCAGTCCCGCCTACGAGCAGTACTTC.

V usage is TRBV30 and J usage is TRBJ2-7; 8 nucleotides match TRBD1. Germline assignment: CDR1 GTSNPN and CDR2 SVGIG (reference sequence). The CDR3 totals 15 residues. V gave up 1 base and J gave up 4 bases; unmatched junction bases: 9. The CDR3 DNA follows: TGTGCCTGGAGTGCCCAGGGGGCAGGGCCTTACGAGCAGTACTTC. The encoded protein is CAWSAQGAGPYEQYF.

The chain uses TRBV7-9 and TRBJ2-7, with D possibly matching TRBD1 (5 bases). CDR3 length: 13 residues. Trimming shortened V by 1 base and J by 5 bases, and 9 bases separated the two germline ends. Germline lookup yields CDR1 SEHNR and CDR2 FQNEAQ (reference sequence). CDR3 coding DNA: TGTGCCAGCAGCTTAGTGGACACCAACGAGCAGTACTTC. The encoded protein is CASSLVDTNEQYF.

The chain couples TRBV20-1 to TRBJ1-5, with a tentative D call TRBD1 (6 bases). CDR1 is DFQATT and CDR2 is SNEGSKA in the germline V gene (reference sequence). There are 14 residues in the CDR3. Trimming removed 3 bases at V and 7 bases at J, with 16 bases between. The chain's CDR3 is CSASPRGRLQPQHF. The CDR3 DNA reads TGCAGTGCTAGTCCCAGGGGTCGATTGCAGCCCCAGCATTTT.

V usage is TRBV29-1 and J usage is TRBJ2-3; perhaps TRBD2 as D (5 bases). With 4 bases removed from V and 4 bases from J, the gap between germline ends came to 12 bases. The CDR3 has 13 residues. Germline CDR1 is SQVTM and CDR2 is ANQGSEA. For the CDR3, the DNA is TGCAGCGTTGGGAGGTTAGGTGCAGATACGCAGTATTTT. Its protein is CSVGRLGADTQYF.

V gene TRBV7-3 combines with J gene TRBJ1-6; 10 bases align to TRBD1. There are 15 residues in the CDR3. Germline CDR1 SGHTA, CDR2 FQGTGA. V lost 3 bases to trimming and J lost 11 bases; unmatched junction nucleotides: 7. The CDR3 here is CASSLGTGENPPLHF. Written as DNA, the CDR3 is TGTGCCAGCAGCTTGGGGACAGGGGAAAATCCACCCCTCCACTTT.

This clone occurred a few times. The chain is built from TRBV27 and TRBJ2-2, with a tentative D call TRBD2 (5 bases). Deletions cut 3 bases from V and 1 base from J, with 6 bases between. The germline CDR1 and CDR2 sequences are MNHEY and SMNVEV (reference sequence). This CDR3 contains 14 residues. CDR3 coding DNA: TGTGCCAGCAGTTTGAGGGAGAACACCGGGGAGCTGTTTTTT. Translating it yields CASSLRENTGELFF.

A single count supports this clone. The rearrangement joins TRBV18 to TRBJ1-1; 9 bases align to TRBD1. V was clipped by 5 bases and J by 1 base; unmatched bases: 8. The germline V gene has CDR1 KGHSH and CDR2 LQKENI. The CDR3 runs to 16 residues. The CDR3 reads CASSRQGGLSNTEAFF. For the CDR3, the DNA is TGTGCCAGCTCAAGACAGGGGGGCTTGTCGAACACTGAAGCTTTCTTT.

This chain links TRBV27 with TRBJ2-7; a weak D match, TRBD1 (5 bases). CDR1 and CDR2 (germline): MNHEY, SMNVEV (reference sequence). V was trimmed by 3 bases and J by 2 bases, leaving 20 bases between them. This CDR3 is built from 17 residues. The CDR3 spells CASSFRNRGQGTYEQYF. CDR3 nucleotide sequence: TGTGCCAGCAGTTTTCGGAACCGTGGCCAGGGAACCTACGAGCAGTACTTC.

Here the CDR3 DNA reads TGTGCCAGCAGCCTGAGCTTAGTTAGCTCCTATAATTCACCCCTCCACTTT. It encodes CASSLSLVSSYNSPLHF. The chain uses TRBV3-1 (or the pseudogene TRBV3-2) and TRBJ1-6; D is unresolved. The CDR3 covers 17 residues. The V and J ends lost 4 bases and 0 bases respectively, with 13 bases between them. Germline CDR1 is LGHDT and CDR2 is YNNKEL (reference sequence).

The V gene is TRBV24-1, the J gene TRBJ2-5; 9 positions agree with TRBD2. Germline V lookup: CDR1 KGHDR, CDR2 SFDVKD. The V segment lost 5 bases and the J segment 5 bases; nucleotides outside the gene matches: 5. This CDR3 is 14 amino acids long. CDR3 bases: TGTGCCACCAGTGTGGCGGGGGGGTCCGAGACCCAGTACTTC. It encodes CATSVAGGSETQYF.

The CDR3 spells CAWTTLGGGYTF. Written as DNA, the CDR3 is TGTGCCTGGACCACCCTAGGAGGTGGCTACACCTTC. The V and J genes are TRBV30 and TRBJ1-2; D gene unclear. The V end was cut by 4 bases, the J end by 7 bases, with 13 bases between. This CDR3 is 12 amino acids long. Germline V gene sequence: CDR1 GTSNPN, CDR2 SVGIG (reference sequence).

Here the CDR3 DNA reads TGTGCCAGCAGTGAACTGGCAGGGCCTCAGCCCCAGCATTTT. Amino acid sequence: CASSELAGPQPQHF. This chain links TRBV6-1 with TRBJ1-5; D is perhaps TRBD1 (5 bases). The germline V gene has CDR1 MNHNS and CDR2 SASEGT. Trimming shortened V by 2 bases and J by 6 bases, and 11 bases separated the two germline ends. This CDR3 has 14 amino acids.

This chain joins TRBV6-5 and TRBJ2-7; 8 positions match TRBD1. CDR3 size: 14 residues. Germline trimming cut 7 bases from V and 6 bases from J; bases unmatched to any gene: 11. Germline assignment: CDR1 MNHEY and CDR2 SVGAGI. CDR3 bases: TGTGCCAGCATGGCCCGGACAGGGTCGGGCGAGCAGTACTTC. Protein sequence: CASMARTGSGEQYF.

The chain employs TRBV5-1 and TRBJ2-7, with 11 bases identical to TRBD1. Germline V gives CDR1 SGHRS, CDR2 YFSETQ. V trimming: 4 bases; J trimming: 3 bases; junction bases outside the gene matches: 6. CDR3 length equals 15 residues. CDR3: CASSPTGTGGYEQYF. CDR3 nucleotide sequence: TGCGCCAGCAGCCCTACCGGGACAGGGGGCTACGAGCAGTACTTC.